Listed below are T cell receptor beta chains from one sample, sequenced in a study of blood T cell repertoires in COVID-19. Data came from immunoSEQ multiplex PCR; TCRdb stores just in-frame clones and leaves some out. Of around 70,000 clones detected, 80% appear once; the ten largest clones hold 10% to 15%. Sample: peripheral blood. These receptors originate from a human donor in a cohort sampled during active COVID-19. CDR3s include the opening cysteine and the closing phenylalanine or tryptophan. Each record gives: D gene, J gene, clone size, V gene, CDR3 protein, CDR3 DNA. A D gene is named only where the DNA matches it firmly. Size values are once, few and many counts, or a class for expanded clones, and some rows have none.

>.|TRBJ1-1|.|TRBV4-3
CASSQEAGQRNTEAFF
TGCGCCAGCAGCCAAGAGGCAGGGCAGAGGAACACTGAAGCTTTCTTT
>TRBD2|TRBJ2-3|.|TRBV7-2
CASSSFSGGKGKDTQYF
TGTGCCAGCAGCTCATTCAGCGGGGGCAAGGGGAAGGATACGCAGTATTTT
>TRBD2|TRBJ2-7|.|TRBV7-2
CASSWDTVSGGYEQYF
TGTGCCAGCAGCTGGGACACCGTTAGCGGGGGCTACGAGCAGTACTTC
>.|TRBJ2-3|.|TRBV27
CASSYLRGEADTQYF
TGTGCCAGCAGTTATCTGCGCGGGGAGGCAGATACGCAGTATTTT
>TRBD1|TRBJ2-7|.|TRBV6-2/TRBV6-3
CASSPGQGEYF
TGTGCCAGCAGTCCAGGACAGGGAGAGTACTTC
>TRBD2|TRBJ2-1|many|TRBV11-3
CASSQGLAGFDEQFF
TGTGCCAGCAGCCAAGGACTAGCGGGGTTTGATGAGCAGTTCTTC
>.|TRBJ1-2|.|TRBV28
CASSVDSNYGYTF
TGTGCCAGCAGTGTGGACTCTAACTATGGCTACACCTTC
>TRBD2|TRBJ2-3|once|TRBV7-3
CASSRGGASDTQYF
TGTGCCAGCAGCCGCGGGGGGGCTTCAGATACGCAGTATTTT
>.|TRBJ2-2|.|TRBV7-2
CASSITGPNTGELFF
TGTGCCAGCAGCATTACAGGGCCGAACACCGGGGAGCTGTTTTTT
>TRBD2|TRBJ2-2|.|TRBV5-8
CASSYSGTRAGELFF
TGTGCCAGCAGCTACTCCGGGACTAGGGCCGGGGAGCTGTTTTTT
>TRBD2|TRBJ2-2|.|TRBV9
CASSVLAGGFGELFF
TGTGCCAGCAGCGTACTAGCGGGAGGGTTCGGGGAGCTGTTTTTT
>.|TRBJ2-3|.|TRBV5-1
CASSLDGSTDTQYF
TGCGCCAGCAGCTTGGATGGCTCCACAGATACGCAGTATTTT
>.|TRBJ2-1|.|TRBV7-3
CASSFGQGNEQFF
TGTGCCAGCAGCTTTGGGCAGGGGAATGAGCAGTTCTTC
>.|TRBJ2-2|.|TRBV5-5
CASSFVRNTGELFF
TGTGCCAGCAGCTTCGTCAGAAACACCGGGGAGCTGTTTTTT
>.|TRBJ1-1|.|TRBV14
CASSLGMRGRNTEAFF
TGTGCCAGCAGCCTTGGGATGCGGGGGCGAAACACTGAAGCTTTCTTT